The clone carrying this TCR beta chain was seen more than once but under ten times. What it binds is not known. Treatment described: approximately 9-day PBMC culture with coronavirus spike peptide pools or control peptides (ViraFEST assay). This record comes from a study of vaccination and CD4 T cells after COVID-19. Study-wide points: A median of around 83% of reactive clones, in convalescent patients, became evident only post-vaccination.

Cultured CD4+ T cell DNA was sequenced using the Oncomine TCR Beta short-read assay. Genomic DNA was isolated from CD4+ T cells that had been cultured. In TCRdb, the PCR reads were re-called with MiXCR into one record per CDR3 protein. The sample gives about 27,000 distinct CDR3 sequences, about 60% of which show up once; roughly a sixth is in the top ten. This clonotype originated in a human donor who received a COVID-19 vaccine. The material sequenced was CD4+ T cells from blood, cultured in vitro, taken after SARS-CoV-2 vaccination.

CDR3 in DNA: TGTGCCAGCAGTTTTATTCTGGGACAGGGGAATTCACCCCTCCACTTT. The encoded protein is CASSFILGQGNSPLHF. The chain carries TRBV7-8 and TRBJ1-6, with 10 nucleotides matching TRBD1. CDR1 SGHVS and CDR2 FQNEAQ come from the germline V gene. The CDR3 contains 16 residues. V lost 6 bases to trimming and J lost 7 bases; unmatched junction nucleotides: 9.